Each of the 18 T cell receptor beta chains below was sequenced from the same sample in a study of blood T cell repertoires in COVID-19. Sequencing was performed with immunoSEQ multiplex PCR; in TCRdb, only in-frame clones are kept and a portion is missing. The sample has approximately 450,000 clones, around 91% seen once. The specimen sequenced was PBMCs or T cells enriched from blood (not recorded which). All receptors come from a man aged 25-40 years who had recovered from COVID-19.

The rearrangement uses TRBV9 and TRBJ1-4; the match to TRBD1 covers 8 bases. The junction had 5 bases not matched to a gene; V was cut back by 3 bases and J by 4 bases. Germline lookup yields CDR1 SGDLS and CDR2 YYNGEE. CDR3 length: 15 residues. CDR3 sequence (DNA): TGTGCCAGCAGCGGCGGACAGGGTTTTAATGAAAAACTGTTTTTT. Its protein is CASSGGQGFNEKLFF.

As regards this clone: Other nucleotide sequences from this sample produce the same CDR3. The V gene is TRBV11-3, the J gene TRBJ2-3; TRBD2 matches at 11 bases. The CDR3 is 15 amino acids. V was clipped by 3 bases and J by 2 bases; unmatched bases: 1. CDR1 is SGHNT and CDR2 is YENEEA in the germline V gene. CDR3 loop: CASSLGLAATDTQYF. CDR3 DNA: TGTGCCAGCAGCTTGGGACTAGCGGCCACAGATACGCAGTATTTT. The full variable domain, its missing parts supplied by reference TRBV11-3 and TRBJ2-3, is EAGVVQSPRYKIIEKKQPVAFWCNPISGHNTLYWYLQNLGQGPELLIRYENEEAVDDSQLPKDRFSAERLKGVDSTLKIQPAELGDSAVYLCASSLGLAATDTQYFGPGTRLTVL.

A few counts support this clone. This chain connects TRBV5-1 to TRBJ2-5; 12 positions agree with TRBD2. CDR1 and CDR2 (germline): SGHRS, YFSETQ. The CDR3 has 18 amino acids. The ends lost 0 bases at V and 5 bases at J; junction bases unmatched: 11. CDR3 region: CASSLEWASGRARETQYF. CDR3 nucleotides: TGCGCCAGCAGCTTGGAATGGGCTAGCGGGAGGGCGAGGGAGACCCAGTACTTC.

The chain couples TRBV6-6 to TRBJ2-6; the D gene is possibly TRBD2 (6 bases). The CDR3 loop spans 16 amino acids. Germline loops: CDR1 MNHNY, CDR2 SVGAGI (reference sequence). V gave up 7 bases and J gave up 4 bases, with 17 bases separating them. CDR3 coding DNA: TGTGCCAGCAAGGGACTCCTTTTGCGCGGGGCCAACGTCCTGACTTTC. It yields the protein CASKGLLLRGANVLTF.

About this clone itself: Different DNA sequences within this sample yield the same CDR3. The chain links TRBV13 to TRBJ2-1, with a possible D match to TRBD2 (7 bases). Per germline, CDR1 PRHDT and CDR2 FYEKMQ (reference sequence). The CDR3 totals 16 residues. Deletions cut 2 bases from V and 0 bases from J, with 11 bases between. CDR3 DNA: TGTGCCAGCAGCTTAAGGGGGGGGTCCTCCTACAATGAGCAGTTCTTC. Its protein product is CASSLRGGSSYNEQFF.

CDR3 nucleotide sequence: TGCGCCAGCAGCCAGATACAGGGAAGTGGAAACACCGGGGAGCTGTTTTTT. This codes for CASSQIQGSGNTGELFF. The chain uses TRBV4-1 and TRBJ2-2; possibly TRBD1 for D (6 bases). V was clipped by 3 bases and J by 2 bases, with 16 bases between them. Germline CDR1 reads MGHRA; CDR2 reads YSYEKL. The CDR3 totals 17 residues.

The chain carries TRBV5-1 and TRBJ1-2, with D perhaps TRBD1 (5 bases). V lost 0 bases, J lost 6 bases, and 12 bases lay in between. The germline V gene has CDR1 SGHRS and CDR2 YFSETQ. The CDR3 is 14 residues long. CDR3 in DNA: TGCGCCAGCAGCTTGGGTCGTCCAGGGAATGGCTACACCTTC. Amino acid sequence: CASSLGRPGNGYTF.

The V gene is TRBV6-6, the J gene TRBJ2-7; D might be TRBD1 (5 bases). Trimming took 10 bases from V and 2 from J, leaving 12 bases between them. The CDR3 is made up of 12 amino acids. Germline V lookup: CDR1 MNHNY, CDR2 SVGAGI (reference sequence). The CDR3 region is CAILTETYEQYF. The DNA for the CDR3 is TGTGCCATCCTGACAGAAACCTACGAGCAGTACTTC.

The chain combines TRBV7-8 with TRBJ1-2; D remains unclear. This CDR3 has 16 residues. From germline, CDR1 is SGHVS and CDR2 FQNEAQ. V was trimmed by 4 bases and J by 0 bases, leaving 15 bases between them. CDR3 in DNA: TGTGCCAGCAGCTCGGACCCTTGGAGGACTAACTATGGCTACACCTTC. Protein product: CASSSDPWRTNYGYTF.

The chain is built from TRBV12-3 or TRBV12-4 and TRBJ2-5; 9 bases match TRBD2. The CDR3 spans 13 residues. Trimming at V came to 6 bases and at J to 5 bases, leaving 4 bases not matched to a gene. The CDR3 DNA reads as TGTGCCAGCAGCGGACTAGCGAGGGAGACCCAGTACTTC. Its translation is CASSGLARETQYF.

This clone turned up a few times. The chain uses TRBV30 and TRBJ2-1, with 12 bases fitting TRBD2. V lost 2 bases, J lost 6 bases, and 5 bases stayed unmatched. Germline CDR1 reads GTSNPN; CDR2 reads SVGIG (reference sequence). The CDR3 length is 15 residues. The CDR3 sequence is CAWSSGLAGFNEQFF. The CDR3 bases are TGTGCCTGGAGTTCGGGACTAGCGGGCTTCAATGAGCAGTTCTTC.

Only one count was recorded for this clone. The gene calls are TRBV28 and TRBJ2-3; TRBD2 agrees at 7 bases. This CDR3 region has 15 residues. V trimming: 8 bases; J trimming: 4 bases; junction bases outside the gene matches: 12. The germline V gene has CDR1 MDHEN and CDR2 SYDVKM. The CDR3 region is CASQSWQAGADTQYF. CDR3 coding DNA: TGTGCCAGCCAGAGCTGGCAGGCGGGGGCAGATACGCAGTATTTT.

The chain joins TRBV7-6 to TRBJ1-2; 7 nucleotides match TRBD1. V trimming: 4 bases; J trimming: 0 bases; junction bases outside the gene matches: 8. Germline values: CDR1 SGHVS, CDR2 FNYEAQ. The CDR3 totals 16 residues. This chain's CDR3 is CASSSGEGTANYGYTF. The DNA for the CDR3 is TGTGCCAGCAGCTCCGGAGAAGGGACAGCTAACTATGGCTACACCTTC.

The CDR3 nucleotides read TGCGCCAGCAGTGTGGGGGGTGCGGAGTCTGGCTACGAGCAGTACTTC. It specifies CASSVGGAESGYEQYF. This chain joins TRBV5-1 and TRBJ2-7; weak D call: TRBD2 (6 bases). Germline CDR1 is SGHRS and CDR2 is YFSETQ. The germline V and J ends were trimmed by 5 bases and 3 bases, with 21 bases remaining between them. The CDR3 contains 16 residues.

This clone has only a few counts. The CDR3 DNA reads TGTGCCAGCAGCCAAACTCGACAGGGTAAGGAAAAACTGTTTTTT. Its protein is CASSQTRQGKEKLFF. This chain links TRBV3-1 (or the pseudogene TRBV3-2) with TRBJ1-4; TRBD1 matches at 7 bases. The germline V gene has CDR1 LGHDT and CDR2 YNNKEL (reference sequence). J was trimmed by 8 bases and V by 2 bases; bases with no gene match: 8. The CDR3 is made up of 15 amino acids.

V and J are TRBV12-3 or TRBV12-4 and TRBJ2-1, with D possibly TRBD1 on 6 matching bases. The V gene lost 3 bases and the J gene lost 7 bases, with 10 bases spanning the gap. This CDR3 region has 13 residues. CDR3 DNA sequence: TGTGCCAGCAGTTTGGACAGACGAAATGAGCAGTTCTTC. Its protein product is CASSLDRRNEQFF.

The rearrangement uses TRBV3-1 (or the pseudogene TRBV3-2) and TRBJ2-5; no clear D gene. The CDR3 totals 14 residues. In germline, CDR1 is LGHDT, CDR2 YNNKEL (reference sequence). Trimming took off 5 bases at V and 2 bases at J, with 12 bases between the two ends. For the CDR3, the DNA is TGTGCCAGCAGCTCCCGGGTCCTTCAAGAGACCCAGTACTTC. It yields the protein CASSSRVLQETQYF.

The chain joins TRBV24-1 to TRBJ1-2; no clear D gene. With 3 bases removed from V and 8 bases from J, the gap between germline ends came to 15 bases. The germline V gene encodes CDR1 KGHDR and CDR2 SFDVKD. The CDR3 spans 14 residues. CDR3 region: CATSDARGPGGYTF. The DNA for the CDR3 is TGTGCCACCAGTGATGCCCGGGGTCCGGGAGGCTACACCTTC.